The T cell receptor beta chain under discussion was sequenced for a study of T-cell reconstitution after alpha-beta-depleted transplantation in children. For TCRbeta, the library was prepared with unique molecular identifiers. TCRdb reprocessed the PCR reads with MiXCR, giving one entry per CDR3 protein. The sample has a few hundred thousand distinct CDR3 sequences, over 9% seen once; the top ten hold 2.4%. The receptor's source is a human donor who donated a stem cell graft to a child with acute lymphoblastic leukemia. Sample: PBMCs from the stem cell graft donor, taken from the stem cell graft.

CDR3 bases: TGCGCCAGCAGCTACGGTTGGCAAGAGACCCAGTACTTC. Encoded protein: CASSYGWQETQYF. The rearrangement links TRBV5-1 to TRBJ2-5; unclear D gene. The V and J ends lost 3 bases and 2 bases respectively, with 8 bases between them. The CDR3 covers 13 residues. Germline assignment: CDR1 SGHRS and CDR2 YFSETQ.